The rows below give T cell receptor beta chains drawn from one sample of a study of CD8 T cells in ankylosing spondylitis. TCRdb re-analysed the 5' RACE reads in MiXCR, keeping a single row per CDR3 protein. The table lists about 800,000 distinct CDR3 sequences, about 11% of them singletons. Sequencing used blood, either unsorted or a sorted T cell fraction (not recorded which). These receptors came from a male donor with ankylosing spondylitis. Both conserved end residues are part of each CDR3. D genes are given only for firm matches. Not all rows give a size; the values are once, few, many and, for expanded clones, a class.

clone size | CDR3 length | J gene | V gene | D gene | CDR3 DNA | CDR3 protein
few | 14 | TRBJ1-5 | TRBV29-1 | NA | TGCAGCGTTGTCATGGGGGATAGCAATCAGCCCCAGCATTTT | CSVVMGDSNQPQHF
NA | 14 | TRBJ2-5 | TRBV20-1 | NA | TGCAGTGCTAGAGAAAACAGGGCACAAGAGACCCAGTACTTC | CSARENRAQETQYF
few | 13 | TRBJ2-3 | TRBV28 | NA | TGTGCCAGCAGTTCCCGGCGGAGGGCCCCCCAGTATTTT | CASSSRRRAPQYF
NA | 13 | TRBJ2-1 | TRBV7-9 | NA | TGTGCCAGCGACGAGTGGGGAACCAATGAGCAGTTCTTC | CASDEWGTNEQFF
few | 16 | TRBJ2-3 | TRBV5-1 | TRBD2 | TGCGCCAGCAGCTTTACTAGCGGGAGGGCCGCAGATACGCAGTATTTT | CASSFTSGRAADTQYF
NA | 14 | TRBJ2-5 | TRBV29-1 | NA | TGCAGCGTTGAACAGCGGCAGCCCCCCGAGACCCAGTACTTC | CSVEQRQPPETQYF
NA | 14 | TRBJ1-1 | TRBV4-1 | TRBD1 | TGCGCCAGCAGCCAGACGGACAGGGTGGGACAAGCTTTCTTT | CASSQTDRVGQAFF
few | 13 | TRBJ2-3 | TRBV9 | NA | TGTGCCAGCAGCCCGGGACTCTTAGATACGCAGTATTTT | CASSPGLLDTQYF
NA | 15 | TRBJ2-1 | TRBV6-2/TRBV6-3 | TRBD1 | TGTGCCAGCAGTTACTCGACAGGGGCGAACAATGAGCAGTTCTTC | CASSYSTGANNEQFF
NA | 14 | TRBJ1-4 | TRBV7-9 | NA | TGTGCCAGCAGCGCTAACAGGGAGCAAGAAAAACTGTTTTTT | CASSANREQEKLFF
few | 15 | TRBJ2-7 | TRBV20-1 | NA | TGCAGTGCTAGAGCCCCGTGGGGGGAGAAGTACGAGCAGTACTTC | CSARAPWGEKYEQYF
NA | 14 | TRBJ2-5 | TRBV20-1 | TRBD2 | TGCAGTGCTCGCCCCTCTAGCGGGCAAGAGACCCAGTACTTC | CSARPSSGQETQYF
few | 14 | TRBJ2-3 | TRBV20-1 | NA | TGCAGTGCTAGGGATTCTAGCGAGGCAGATACGCAGTATTTT | CSARDSSEADTQYF
few | 14 | TRBJ2-7 | TRBV3-1 | NA | TGTGCCAGCAGCCGGGCGGGACCAGAAGGCGAGCAGTACTTC | CASSRAGPEGEQYF
NA | 13 | TRBJ1-2 | TRBV7-9 | NA | TGTGCCAGCAGCTCTGTCCGGCTCTATGGCTACACCTTC | CASSSVRLYGYTF
few | 13 | TRBJ1-1 | TRBV7-9 | NA | TGTGCCAGCAGTTTTCTTCCGCCGGCCGGGGCTTTCTTT | CASSFLPPAGAFF
many | 13 | TRBJ2-5 | TRBV29-1 | NA | TGCAGCGTCTACCGCGGGTACCAAGAGACCCAGTACTTC | CSVYRGYQETQYF
few | 13 | TRBJ2-5 | TRBV20-1 | NA | TGCAGTGCCCCGCGCCATGCACAGGGAGCCCAGTACTTC | CSAPRHAQGAQYF
NA | 14 | TRBJ2-7 | TRBV15 | NA | TGTGCCACCAGCAGAGAGGTCAGAGGCTACGAGCAGTACTTC | CATSREVRGYEQYF
NA | 15 | TRBJ2-1 | TRBV7-6 | TRBD2 | TGTGCCAGCAGCTTCCGGACTAGCGACTACAATGAGCAGTTCTTC | CASSFRTSDYNEQFF
NA | 14 | TRBJ1-2 | TRBV7-2 | NA | TGTGCCAGCAGCTTAGGGGGCAGAGGCTATGGCTACACCTTC | CASSLGGRGYGYTF
NA | 11 | TRBJ2-3 | TRBV10-2 | NA | TGCGCCAGCAGTTCCCAGTCCGCGCAGTATTTT | CASSSQSAQYF
few | 16 | TRBJ2-1 | TRBV5-1 | NA | TGCGCCAGCAGCTTAGTGACGGGACACTTCTACAATGAGCAGTTCTTC | CASSLVTGHFYNEQFF
NA | 12 | TRBJ1-6 | TRBV6-1 | NA | TGTGCCAGCAGTGAAGTTGGAGAAGTCCTCCACTTT | CASSEVGEVLHF
few | 14 | TRBJ1-1 | TRBV7-2 | NA | TGTGCCAGCAGCTTAGGGACTCCCCTAATCAAAGCTTTCTTT | CASSLGTPLIKAFF
many | 18 | TRBJ2-7 | TRBV4-3 | TRBD2 | TGCGCCAGCAGCCAGGAAATCAGGACTAGCGGGGGGGCCTACGAGCAGTACTTC | CASSQEIRTSGGAYEQYF
few | 13 | TRBJ2-7 | TRBV7-9 | NA | TGTGCCAGCAGCTCACTGGGGCGCTACGAGCAGTACTTC | CASSSLGRYEQYF
NA | 16 | TRBJ2-2 | TRBV7-8 | NA | TGTGCCAGCAGCCAGGGCCGGACGTGGAACACCGGGGAGCTGTTTTTT | CASSQGRTWNTGELFF
few | 13 | TRBJ1-1 | TRBV18 | NA | TGTGCCAGCTCACCGCCGCCGGGCACTGAAGCTTTCTTT | CASSPPPGTEAFF
many | 13 | TRBJ1-1 | TRBV7-3 | NA | TGTGCCAGCAGCTTCTCCGCCCGAACTGAAGCTTTCTTT | CASSFSARTEAFF
NA | 14 | TRBJ2-1 | TRBV7-2 | NA | TGTGCCAGCAGCAGTAAAAGGGTGTCCAATGAGCAGTTCTTC | CASSSKRVSNEQFF
NA | 15 | TRBJ1-1 | TRBV5-1 | TRBD1 | TGCGCCAGCAGCTTGGTGGGACAGGGGTCTTCTGAAGCTTTCTTT | CASSLVGQGSSEAFF
few | 13 | TRBJ1-1 | TRBV20-1 | NA | TGCAGTGCTAGAGTTGGGGTTGGAACTGAAGCTTTCTTT | CSARVGVGTEAFF
NA | 14 | TRBJ2-1 | TRBV27 | NA | TGTGCCAGCAGTTTTAATAGACTTCTCAATGAGCAGTTCTTC | CASSFNRLLNEQFF
few | 13 | TRBJ1-1 | TRBV29-1 | TRBD1 | TGCAGCGTTTCCGGGACAGGGGAGGCTGAAGCTTTCTTT | CSVSGTGEAEAFF
many | 14 | TRBJ2-1 | TRBV9 | TRBD2 | TGTGCCAGCAGCGTATCTAGCGGAGACAATGAGCAGTTCTTC | CASSVSSGDNEQFF
many | 12 | TRBJ2-1 | TRBV12-3/TRBV12-4 | NA | TGTGCCAGCAGTTTAATGTCCAATGAGCAGTTCTTC | CASSLMSNEQFF
few | 14 | TRBJ2-7 | TRBV28 | NA | TGTGCCAGCAATCCGGGCTCAGGATCCTACGAGCAGTACTTC | CASNPGSGSYEQYF
many | 15 | TRBJ1-2 | TRBV6-1 | NA | TGTGCCAGCAGTGAAAGGGCAGGGCAGAGCTATGGCTACACCTTC | CASSERAGQSYGYTF
few | 16 | TRBJ2-3 | TRBV7-2 | NA | TGTGCCAGCAGCCCGGCCCTGACCGTCGCTTGGGATACGCAGTATTTT | CASSPALTVAWDTQYF
many | 14 | TRBJ2-7 | TRBV5-1 | TRBD1 | TGCGCCAGCAGCACGGACAGGGGGACAGTCGAGCAGTACTTC | CASSTDRGTVEQYF
NA | 14 | TRBJ1-2 | TRBV28 | NA | TGTGCCAGCATCCTCGGGGGAGCTAACTATGGCTACACCTTC | CASILGGANYGYTF
NA | 15 | TRBJ2-1 | TRBV2 | TRBD1 | TGTGCCAGTTCCCCTGGGACAGGGCTCCCCCATGAGCAGTTCTTC | CASSPGTGLPHEQFF
NA | 14 | TRBJ2-3 | TRBV18 | TRBD2 | TGTGCCAGCTCACCGTTTAGCGGGAGTGATACGCAGTATTTT | CASSPFSGSDTQYF
many | 14 | TRBJ2-5 | TRBV20-1 | NA | TGCAGTGCTTACAGGGAGAGTGGGGCAGAGACCCAGTACTTC | CSAYRESGAETQYF
many | 19 | TRBJ2-4 | TRBV4-3 | NA | TGCGCCAGCAGCCAAGTCTCCCACCGGGTTGGTAGCGTCAAAAACATTCAGTACTTC | CASSQVSHRVGSVKNIQYF
NA | 13 | TRBJ2-1 | TRBV15 | NA | TGTGCCACCGCCTCACGACTAAACAATGAGCAGTTCTTC | CATASRLNNEQFF
many | 17 | TRBJ1-6 | TRBV4-3 | TRBD1 | TGCGCCAGCAGCCAGGACCCTACCGGGACAGGACGATCACCCCTCCACTTT | CASSQDPTGTGRSPLHF
few | 15 | TRBJ1-3 | TRBV20-1 | TRBD1 | TGCAGTGCTTCCCGGGGACAGGGTGAGAGAAACACCATATATTTT | CSASRGQGERNTIYF
NA | 15 | TRBJ2-1 | TRBV7-6 | TRBD2 | TGTGCCAGCAGCGTCCAGGGACTAGGAAACAATGAGCAGTTCTTC | CASSVQGLGNNEQFF
NA | 13 | TRBJ2-5 | TRBV20-1 | NA | TGCAGTGCTAGAGATCACTTCACGGAGACCCAGTACTTC | CSARDHFTETQYF
NA | 13 | TRBJ2-7 | TRBV7-2 | NA | TGTGCCAGCAGCTTCTCCAATTTATACGAGCAGTACTTC | CASSFSNLYEQYF
NA | 14 | TRBJ1-4 | TRBV20-1 | NA | TGCAGTGCTAGAGTCCGGGGAGGGGATGAAAAACTGTTTTTT | CSARVRGGDEKLFF
few | 16 | TRBJ1-2 | TRBV7-6 | NA | TGTGCCAGCAGCCCAGTTCAGGTCCCCCTCAGCCATGGCTACACCTTC | CASSPVQVPLSHGYTF
few | 14 | TRBJ2-7 | TRBV29-1 | TRBD2 | TGCAGCGTGGCATCTAGCGGGATCCCCAACGAGCAGTACTTC | CSVASSGIPNEQYF
few | 12 | TRBJ1-2 | TRBV20-1 | NA | TGCAGTGCTCCCCCGACCCCCTATGGCTACACCTTC | CSAPPTPYGYTF
NA | 14 | TRBJ1-5 | TRBV6-5 | NA | TGTGCCAGCAGTTCACAAAATAGCAATCAGCCCCAGCATTTT | CASSSQNSNQPQHF
few | 17 | TRBJ2-3 | TRBV9 | TRBD2 | TGTGCCAGCAGCGTAGGTTCTAGCGGGATTCCCACAGATACGCAGTATTTT | CASSVGSSGIPTDTQYF
few | 15 | TRBJ2-3 | TRBV5-6 | NA | TGTGCCAGCAGCTTTGGCGGACGGAGCACAGATACGCAGTATTTT | CASSFGGRSTDTQYF